This record concerns one T cell receptor (beta chain) sequence. This CDR3 region has 14 residues. V was cut by 8 bases and J by 3 bases, with 13 bases left in between. Germline loops: CDR1 MGHRA, CDR2 YSYEKL. Unique molecular identifiers were incorporated when the TCRbeta library was constructed. TCRdb reprocessed the PCR reads via MiXCR and lists one record per CDR3 protein. The data show some 390,000 distinct CDR3 sequences, around 21% seen once. The data originate from a study of T-cell reconstitution after alpha-beta-depleted transplantation in children. This chain connects TRBV4-1 to TRBJ2-2; no clear D. This clonotype was obtained from a human donor who donated a stem cell graft to a child with acute myeloid leukemia. This material consisted of PBMCs from the stem cell graft donor, taken from the stem cell graft. CDR3 nucleotide sequence: TGCGCCAGCCGAGGCCACGGAGACACCGGGGAGCTGTTTTTT. Translation: CASRGHGDTGELFF.